A selection of T cell receptor beta chains follows, all from one sample in a study of high-grade serous ovarian cancer treatment subgroups. Assay: immunoSEQ multiplex PCR; the TCRdb copy retains only in-frame clones and omits some. The sample includes some 20,000 clones, about 68% of them seen just once. Specimen: tumor tissue. The source of these receptors is a human donor with high-grade serous ovarian cancer. CDR3s include the opening cysteine and the closing phenylalanine or tryptophan. D genes are given only for firm matches. Some rows mark clone size as missing; the rest say once, few, many or name a class of expanded clone.

d_call: -; v_call: TRBV5-6; clone_size: -; j_call: TRBJ2-7; cdr3_aa: CASSLPRGYEQYF; cdr3_nt: TGTGCCAGCAGCTTGCCCCGAGGGTACGAGCAGTACTTC
d_call: -; v_call: TRBV6-4; clone_size: -; j_call: TRBJ2-7; cdr3_aa: CASSDSPPGTQQYF; cdr3_nt: TGTGCCAGCAGTGACTCCCCTCCTGGCACCCAGCAGTACTTC
d_call: -; v_call: TRBV28; clone_size: -; j_call: TRBJ1-6; cdr3_aa: CASSNLVDSPLHF; cdr3_nt: TGTGCCAGCAGTAATTTGGTGGATTCACCCCTCCACTTT
d_call: -; v_call: TRBV13; clone_size: once; j_call: TRBJ2-1; cdr3_aa: CASSLQTTQRGSYNEQFF; cdr3_nt: TGTGCCAGCAGCTTACAGACTACTCAAAGAGGCTCCTACAATGAGCAGTTCTTC
d_call: TRBD1; v_call: TRBV7-8; clone_size: once; j_call: TRBJ2-1; cdr3_aa: CASSLGQGGISEQFF; cdr3_nt: TGTGCCAGCAGCTTAGGACAGGGGGGGATTAGTGAGCAGTTCTTC
d_call: -; v_call: TRBV11-3; clone_size: -; j_call: TRBJ2-5; cdr3_aa: CASSSELVGTQYF; cdr3_nt: TGTGCCAGCAGCTCCGAATTGGTAGGGACCCAGTACTTC
d_call: -; v_call: TRBV19; clone_size: few; j_call: TRBJ1-4; cdr3_aa: CASSITATNEKLFF; cdr3_nt: TGTGCCAGTTCGATAACCGCAACTAATGAAAAACTGTTTTTT
d_call: -; v_call: TRBV9; clone_size: -; j_call: TRBJ1-3; cdr3_aa: CASSVGNTIYF; cdr3_nt: TGTGCCAGCAGCGTGGGTAACACCATATATTTT
d_call: TRBD1; v_call: TRBV4-3; clone_size: -; j_call: TRBJ1-3; cdr3_aa: CASSQDNWDRAGGNTIYF; cdr3_nt: TGCGCCAGCAGCCAAGATAACTGGGACAGGGCAGGAGGAAACACCATATATTTT
d_call: -; v_call: TRBV7-8; clone_size: -; j_call: TRBJ2-2; cdr3_aa: CASSLSAVNTGELFF; cdr3_nt: TGTGCCAGCAGCTTATCGGCAGTGAACACCGGGGAGCTGTTTTTT
d_call: -; v_call: TRBV7-9; clone_size: -; j_call: TRBJ1-1; cdr3_aa: CASKEQGDTEAFF; cdr3_nt: TGTGCCAGCAAAGAACAAGGGGACACTGAAGCTTTCTTT
d_call: -; v_call: TRBV5-4; clone_size: -; j_call: TRBJ2-5; cdr3_aa: CASSLDRVQTQYF; cdr3_nt: TGTGCCAGCAGCTTGGACAGGGTGCAGACCCAGTACTTC
d_call: TRBD1; v_call: TRBV19; clone_size: once; j_call: TRBJ2-7; cdr3_aa: CASSIDRGNHEQYF; cdr3_nt: TGTGCCAGTAGTATTGACAGGGGAAACCACGAGCAGTACTTC
d_call: -; v_call: TRBV9; clone_size: -; j_call: TRBJ1-1; cdr3_aa: CASSVGSVPEAFF; cdr3_nt: TGTGCCAGCAGCGTAGGGTCAGTTCCTGAAGCTTTCTTT
d_call: -; v_call: TRBV9; clone_size: -; j_call: TRBJ2-5; cdr3_aa: CASSDQYQETQYF; cdr3_nt: TGTGCCAGCAGCGACCAGTACCAAGAGACCCAGTACTTC
d_call: TRBD1; v_call: TRBV6-1; clone_size: -; j_call: TRBJ1-5; cdr3_aa: CASSDRQGGQPQHF; cdr3_nt: TGTGCCAGCAGTGATAGGCAGGGGGGCCAGCCCCAGCATTTT
d_call: -; v_call: TRBV11-2; clone_size: -; j_call: TRBJ2-7; cdr3_aa: CASSLGRLGEQYF; cdr3_nt: TGTGCCAGCAGCTTGGGTAGACTGGGCGAGCAGTACTTC
d_call: -; v_call: TRBV5-1; clone_size: -; j_call: TRBJ2-3; cdr3_aa: CASSLDPPSTDTQYF; cdr3_nt: TGCGCCAGCAGCTTGGATCCTCCTAGCACAGATACGCAGTATTTT
d_call: TRBD2; v_call: TRBV6-1; clone_size: -; j_call: TRBJ2-7; cdr3_aa: CASSEVSGGTAYEQYF; cdr3_nt: TGTGCCAGCAGTGAGGTTTCCGGGGGGACTGCCTACGAGCAGTACTTC
d_call: -; v_call: TRBV5-1; clone_size: -; j_call: TRBJ1-1; cdr3_aa: CASSLTGTVNTEAFF; cdr3_nt: TGCGCCAGCAGCTTGACCGGGACCGTGAACACTGAAGCTTTCTTT
d_call: -; v_call: TRBV4-2; clone_size: few; j_call: TRBJ1-3; cdr3_aa: CASSQVDSRRTIYF; cdr3_nt: TGTGCCAGCAGCCAAGTTGACAGCCGCAGAACCATATATTTT
d_call: TRBD2; v_call: TRBV27; clone_size: -; j_call: TRBJ2-3; cdr3_aa: CASTKLAAPDTQYF; cdr3_nt: TGTGCCAGCACTAAACTAGCGGCCCCGGATACGCAGTATTTT
d_call: -; v_call: TRBV7-2; clone_size: -; j_call: TRBJ1-3; cdr3_aa: CASSLFGQGGGNTIYF; cdr3_nt: TGTGCCAGCAGCTTATTTGGCCAGGGCGGTGGAAACACCATATATTTT
d_call: TRBD1; v_call: TRBV5-6; clone_size: -; j_call: TRBJ1-5; cdr3_aa: CASSRRRGPGPQHF; cdr3_nt: TGTGCCAGCAGCCGACGAAGGGGGCCTGGGCCCCAGCATTTT
d_call: -; v_call: TRBV7-9; clone_size: -; j_call: TRBJ1-6; cdr3_aa: CASSPPMMSPLHF; cdr3_nt: TGTGCCAGCAGCCCACCGATGATGTCACCCCTCCACTTT
d_call: TRBD1; v_call: TRBV7-2; clone_size: -; j_call: TRBJ1-1; cdr3_aa: CASSLGDRGWSEAFF; cdr3_nt: TGTGCCAGCAGCTTAGGGGACAGGGGGTGGTCTGAAGCTTTCTTT
d_call: -; v_call: TRBV10-3; clone_size: -; j_call: TRBJ2-7; cdr3_aa: CAISESGGTGEQYF; cdr3_nt: TGTGCCATCAGTGAGTCAGGGGGGACGGGCGAGCAGTACTTC
d_call: -; v_call: TRBV27; clone_size: -; j_call: TRBJ2-7; cdr3_aa: CASSSTYEQYF; cdr3_nt: TGTGCCAGCAGTTCCACCTACGAGCAGTACTTC
d_call: -; v_call: TRBV12-5; clone_size: -; j_call: TRBJ1-1; cdr3_aa: CASGLDSGMNTEAFF; cdr3_nt: TGTGCTAGTGGTCTCGACAGCGGAATGAACACTGAAGCTTTCTTT
d_call: -; v_call: TRBV5-4; clone_size: few; j_call: TRBJ1-1; cdr3_aa: CASSLVEDTEAFF; cdr3_nt: TGTGCCAGCAGCTTGGTAGAGGACACTGAAGCTTTCTTT
d_call: -; v_call: TRBV5-8; clone_size: few; j_call: TRBJ1-2; cdr3_aa: CASSLGRYYGYTF; cdr3_nt: TGTGCCAGCAGCCTCGGACGGTACTATGGCTACACCTTC
d_call: -; v_call: TRBV20-1; clone_size: -; j_call: TRBJ2-5; cdr3_aa: CSARVGETQYF; cdr3_nt: TGCAGTGCTAGAGTCGGGGAGACCCAGTACTTC
d_call: -; v_call: TRBV29-1; clone_size: -; j_call: TRBJ2-7; cdr3_aa: CSVRRGSPTYEQYF; cdr3_nt: TGCAGCGTCCGAAGGGGATCTCCCACCTACGAGCAGTACTTC
d_call: TRBD1; v_call: TRBV6-1; clone_size: -; j_call: TRBJ2-7; cdr3_aa: CACVTGTGAYEQYF; cdr3_nt: TGTGCCTGCGTAACCGGGACAGGAGCCTACGAGCAGTACTTC
d_call: TRBD1; v_call: TRBV7-2; clone_size: -; j_call: TRBJ2-6; cdr3_aa: CASSSTGTGGSGANVLTF; cdr3_nt: TGTGCCAGCAGCTCAACCGGGACAGGGGGTTCTGGGGCCAACGTCCTGACTTTC
d_call: -; v_call: TRBV19; clone_size: once; j_call: TRBJ1-1; cdr3_aa: CASSIFRDTEAFF; cdr3_nt: TGTGCCAGTAGTATCTTCCGGGACACTGAAGCTTTCTTT
d_call: -; v_call: TRBV9; clone_size: few; j_call: TRBJ1-1; cdr3_aa: CASSATPGAEAFF; cdr3_nt: TGTGCCAGCAGCGCGACCCCTGGGGCTGAAGCTTTCTTT
d_call: TRBD2; v_call: TRBV7-2; clone_size: -; j_call: TRBJ2-5; cdr3_aa: CASSGRLAGERETQYF; cdr3_nt: TGTGCCAGCAGCGGGAGACTAGCGGGAGAGCGCGAGACCCAGTACTTC
d_call: TRBD1; v_call: TRBV4-3; clone_size: -; j_call: TRBJ2-7; cdr3_aa: CASSPGTGDYEQYF; cdr3_nt: TGCGCCAGCAGCCCCGGAACAGGGGACTACGAGCAGTACTTC
d_call: TRBD2; v_call: TRBV29-1; clone_size: -; j_call: TRBJ2-3; cdr3_aa: CSVAAGGFGDTQYF; cdr3_nt: TGCAGCGTTGCGGCGGGAGGGTTTGGAGATACGCAGTATTTT
d_call: -; v_call: TRBV9; clone_size: -; j_call: TRBJ1-2; cdr3_aa: CASSEGGGDYGYTF; cdr3_nt: TGTGCCAGCAGCGAGGGGGGGGGAGACTATGGCTACACCTTC
d_call: -; v_call: TRBV30; clone_size: -; j_call: TRBJ1-1; cdr3_aa: CAWTTGVANTEAFF; cdr3_nt: TGTGCCTGGACAACGGGGGTGGCGAACACTGAAGCTTTCTTT
d_call: -; v_call: TRBV7-3; clone_size: -; j_call: TRBJ1-1; cdr3_aa: CASSLMEGTEAFF; cdr3_nt: TGTGCCAGCAGCTTAATGGAAGGGACTGAAGCTTTCTTT
d_call: -; v_call: TRBV7-9; clone_size: -; j_call: TRBJ2-1; cdr3_aa: CASSFRYEQFF; cdr3_nt: TGTGCCAGCAGCTTTCGGTATGAGCAGTTCTTC
d_call: -; v_call: TRBV28; clone_size: -; j_call: TRBJ1-2; cdr3_aa: CASTPYSAGGYTF; cdr3_nt: TGTGCCAGCACCCCGTACAGCGCCGGGGGCTACACCTTC
d_call: -; v_call: TRBV11-3; clone_size: few; j_call: TRBJ1-2; cdr3_aa: CASSFGGGGRYGYTF; cdr3_nt: TGTGCCAGCAGCTTCGGAGGGGGAGGACGCTATGGCTACACCTTC
d_call: -; v_call: TRBV7-2; clone_size: -; j_call: TRBJ2-1; cdr3_aa: CASSLERNNEQFF; cdr3_nt: TGTGCCAGCAGCTTAGAGCGGAACAATGAGCAGTTCTTC
d_call: TRBD2; v_call: TRBV2; clone_size: -; j_call: TRBJ2-1; cdr3_aa: CASRGREWYEQFF; cdr3_nt: TGTGCCAGCAGGGGGCGGGAGTGGTATGAGCAGTTCTTC
d_call: TRBD2; v_call: TRBV30; clone_size: -; j_call: TRBJ2-7; cdr3_aa: CAWRREGGYEQYF; cdr3_nt: TGTGCCTGGAGGAGGGAGGGTGGGTACGAGCAGTACTTC
d_call: TRBD1; v_call: TRBV5-1; clone_size: few; j_call: TRBJ2-7; cdr3_aa: CASMTGLYEQYF; cdr3_nt: TGCGCCAGCATGACAGGGCTCTACGAGCAGTACTTC
d_call: -; v_call: TRBV11-3; clone_size: once; j_call: TRBJ2-5; cdr3_aa: CASSLVETQYF; cdr3_nt: TGTGCCAGCAGCTTAGTGGAGACCCAGTACTTC
d_call: TRBD1; v_call: TRBV7-8; clone_size: -; j_call: TRBJ1-2; cdr3_aa: CASSLGMGQGSGYTF; cdr3_nt: TGTGCCAGCAGCTTAGGGATGGGACAGGGGTCTGGCTACACCTTC
d_call: -; v_call: TRBV5-6; clone_size: -; j_call: TRBJ2-1; cdr3_aa: CASSLVRQGFYNEQFF; cdr3_nt: TGTGCCAGCAGCTTGGTTCGGCAGGGGTTTTACAATGAGCAGTTCTTC
d_call: TRBD1; v_call: TRBV5-6; clone_size: -; j_call: TRBJ1-2; cdr3_aa: CASSIGTAYGYTF; cdr3_nt: TGTGCCAGCAGCATCGGGACAGCCTATGGCTACACCTTC
d_call: TRBD1; v_call: TRBV5-5; clone_size: -; j_call: TRBJ1-4; cdr3_aa: CASSLGPQGDFEKLFF; cdr3_nt: TGTGCCAGCAGCTTGGGCCCACAGGGGGATTTTGAAAAACTGTTTTTT
d_call: -; v_call: TRBV5-1; clone_size: once; j_call: TRBJ1-5; cdr3_aa: CASSLGDRSNQPQHF; cdr3_nt: TGCGCCAGCAGCTTGGGGGATAGAAGCAATCAGCCCCAGCATTTT
d_call: -; v_call: TRBV25-1; clone_size: -; j_call: TRBJ2-2; cdr3_aa: CASTTGDTGELFF; cdr3_nt: TGTGCCAGCACCACGGGAGACACCGGGGAGCTGTTTTTT